The entry below describes one T cell receptor beta chain. The data are from a study of T cells in localized non-small cell lung cancer. The repertoire was sequenced with immunoSEQ multiplex PCR; TCRdb's copy has only in-frame clones and lacks some. The sample shows 8,200 or so clones, roughly three fifths of them seen only once. V shed 6 bases, J shed 3 bases, and the junction held 5 bases outside the gene matches. Germline CDR1 MNHGY, CDR2 SAAAGT. CDR3 length equals 15 residues. This specimen was lymph node tissue, taken before any cancer treatment. V usage is TRBV6-8 and J usage is TRBJ2-1, with TRBD2 identical over 10 bases. The TCR was taken from a male donor aged 60 or over with stage I squamous cell lung carcinoma. The CDR3 here is CASRPGTSVYNEQFF. In DNA form, the CDR3 reads TGTGCCAGCAGACCCGGGACTAGCGTCTACAATGAGCAGTTCTTC.